A selection of T cell receptor beta chains follows, all from one sample in a study of vaccination and CD4 T cells after COVID-19. For these TCRs, the target antigens are not known. TCRdb re-called the PCR reads through MiXCR, storing one row per CDR3 protein. The sample lists under 20,000 distinct CDR3 sequences; about two fifths were seen once. The sequencing here drew on CD4+ T cells from blood, cultured in vitro, taken before SARS-CoV-2 vaccination. The receptors originated from a human donor who had recovered from COVID-19. Each CDR3 is given with its conserved first and last residue. Each record gives: V gene, J gene, CDR3 protein.

TRBV6-2/TRBV6-3	TRBJ1-5	CASSVETGNQPQHF
TRBV20-1	TRBJ2-2	CSARDSASISTGELFF
TRBV10-2	TRBJ1-2	CASSELSTGNYGYTF
TRBV4-3	TRBJ2-7	CASSQELAAPYEQYF
TRBV12-3/TRBV12-4	TRBJ1-2	CASSSGSGGYTF
TRBV29-1	TRBJ2-1	CSVGPAGGYEQFF
TRBV6-1	TRBJ2-2	CASSEARSTRNTGELFF
TRBV7-2	TRBJ2-3	CASSSPRASGSEGQYF
TRBV6-1	TRBJ1-3	CASSPAGGGNTIYF
TRBV27	TRBJ2-1	CASSFSGKAYNEQFF
TRBV20-1	TRBJ1-1	CSANGAYTEAFF
TRBV28	TRBJ2-4	CASEEGTVSKNIQYF
TRBV6-5	TRBJ2-1	CASSYAGGAYNEQFF
TRBV5-1	TRBJ1-2	CASSLGGVNANYGYTF
TRBV30	TRBJ1-6	CAWSVRNSPLHF
TRBV11-2	TRBJ2-5	CASSSGTSGRDETQYF
TRBV24-1	TRBJ2-1	CATSDLRQGLGNEQFF
TRBV28	TRBJ1-1	CASSQPGFDHEAFF
TRBV6-5	TRBJ1-2	CASSYLEPRGYTF
TRBV5-6	TRBJ1-6	CASSLMDRGSPLHF
TRBV18	TRBJ1-2	CASSPSRDRGFYSGYTF
TRBV6-2/TRBV6-3	TRBJ2-5	CASSRGLGETQYF
TRBV20-1	TRBJ1-5	CSARGQGDQPQHF